This T cell receptor (beta chain) was observed in a study of CD8 T cells in Susac syndrome. Trimming left V 7 bases short and J 3 bases short, with 11 bases between. CDR1 and CDR2 (germline): MNHEY, SMNVEV (reference sequence). CDR3 size: 13 residues. Worth noting for this clonotype: Its antigen is as yet unknown.

Study findings and constraints: TCR sequencing and HLA analysis covered a relatively small number of individuals.

Random hexamers were used to reverse transcribe the RNA input (0.5 to 1 ug). The amplification used immunoSEQ multiplex PCR on TCR beta CDR3; it spanned 54 Vbeta and 13 Jbeta. From the immunoSEQ multiplex PCR reads, TCRdb called clonotypes with MiXCR, one entry per CDR3 protein. The top ten clones hold approximately 0.11% of a sample with about 400,000 distinct CDR3 sequences, approximately 85% of them seen once. Sequencing of TCR beta was performed on blood CD8+ T cells and on blood CD4+ T cells. The multiple sclerosis controls consisted of treatment-naive patients with relapsing-remitting disease, either stable or active.

The origin of this receptor is a human donor with multiple sclerosis. The V and J genes are TRBV27 and TRBJ2-3; tentatively, D is TRBD2 (6 bases). Input material: CD8+ T cells from PBMCs. The CDR3: CASNYGGTDTQYF. Written as DNA, the CDR3 is TGTGCCAGCAATTATGGGGGGACAGATACGCAGTATTTT.